This T cell receptor (beta chain) is drawn from a study of blood T cell repertoires in COVID-19. Per the study methods: Reference gene primer amplification yielded estimated nucleated cell counts. The method was immunoSEQ multiplex PCR; TCRdb's version includes in-frame clones alone and lacks a portion of them. The V and J calls and clone size come from that table; D and trimming were worked out from the DNA. This sample yields a few hundred thousand clones, of which around 82% are seen a single time; approximately 3.6% belongs to the top ten. Between the trimmed V and J ends, which lost 2 bases and 5 bases, there was a span of 12 bases. The CDR3 has 15 residues. Per germline, CDR1 ENHRY and CDR2 SYGVKD. Participants had their cohort set by participant-reported clinical history.

The sequence was obtained from a man in his fifties who had recovered from COVID-19. Specimen: PBMCs or T cells enriched from blood (not recorded which). V and J are TRBV10-3 and TRBJ1-4; a possible D gene is TRBD1 (6 bases). CDR3 coding DNA: TGTGCCATCAGTGAGACAGGGCTAGTCAATGAAAAACTGTTTTTT. As protein: CAISETGLVNEKLFF.